This TCR beta chain was profiled in a study of T cell changes during pregnancy in multiple sclerosis. The CDR3 runs 15 residues. The trim removed 5 bases at V and 1 base at J, leaving 4 bases unmatched. CDR1 is SGHDT and CDR2 is YYEEEE in the germline V gene. The method was immunoSEQ multiplex PCR; TCRdb's version includes in-frame clones alone and lacks a portion of them. Of 40,000 to 45,000 clones listed, about 94% were seen once; the top ten hold more than 1.5%. This clonotype was sampled from a female donor with multiple sclerosis, enrolled in a pregnancy study. The sequencing used peripheral blood, collected in the third trimester of pregnancy. V gene TRBV5-6 combines with J gene TRBJ1-3, with 9 bases that match TRBD1. CDR3 in amino acids: CASSRQGESGNTIYF. CDR3 DNA sequence: TGTGCCAGCAGTAGACAGGGGGAATCTGGAAACACCATATATTTT.